The rows below give T cell receptor beta chains drawn from one sample of a study of OX40 agonist ivuxolimab in advanced cancers. Sequencing was performed with immunoSEQ multiplex PCR; in TCRdb, only in-frame clones are kept and a portion is missing. The sample holds about 6,700 clones, less than 95% seen once. The sequences come from CD4+ or CD8+ T cells sorted from blood, collected in a trial of the OX40 agonist ivuxolimab. The receptors originated from an adult with an advanced solid tumor such as melanoma, head and neck, liver or kidney cancer. CDR3s include the opening cysteine and the closing phenylalanine or tryptophan. Each record gives: J gene, D gene, V gene, clone size, CDR3 length, CDR3 DNA, CDR3 protein. D genes are given only for firm matches. Clone size is stated in some rows and not others, as once, few, many or a class when expanded.

>TRBJ1-1|TRBD1|TRBV11-3|.|15
TGTGCCAGCAGCTTACCGCCAGGGGGCTACACTGAAGCTTTCTTT
CASSLPPGGYTEAFF
>TRBJ1-5|.|TRBV7-8|.|14
TGTGCCAGCAGCCAGACGGGTAGCAATCAGCCCCAGCATTTT
CASSQTGSNQPQHF
>TRBJ2-1|.|TRBV19|once|11
TGTGCCAGTAGTATGATCTCTGAGCAGTTCTTC
CASSMISEQFF
>TRBJ2-7|.|TRBV28|.|16
TGTGCCAGCAGTAAGACTAGGTACGGGGGCCCCTACGAGCAGTACTTC
CASSKTRYGGPYEQYF
>TRBJ2-5|TRBD2|TRBV6-1|.|16
TGTGCCAGCAGTGTCCTAGCGGGAGATCGGAGAGAGACCCAGTACTTC
CASSVLAGDRRETQYF
>TRBJ1-6|.|TRBV7-8|.|17
TGTGCCAGCAGCTTACTAGGGGGTGGGGCGGGAAATTCACCCCTCCACTTT
CASSLLGGGAGNSPLHF
>TRBJ2-5|TRBD1|TRBV5-1|.|15
TGCGCCAGCAGCACAAAACAGGGGCAGATAGAGACCCAGTACTTC
CASSTKQGQIETQYF
>TRBJ1-3|.|TRBV5-1|.|16
TGCGCCAGCAGCTTGGGGACGGAGGCAGGTTCAAACACCATATATTTT
CASSLGTEAGSNTIYF
>TRBJ2-1|.|TRBV9|.|15
TGTGCCAGCAGCGTAGCTACACTCGGAAACAATGAGCAGTTCTTC
CASSVATLGNNEQFF
>TRBJ1-1|.|TRBV14|.|11
TGTGCCAGCAGCCAAGGGGGGGCGGCTTTCTTT
CASSQGGAAFF
>TRBJ2-3|TRBD2|TRBV7-3|.|15
TGTGCCAGCAGCTTAAGCGGGAGGAGCACAGATACGCAGTATTTT
CASSLSGRSTDTQYF
>TRBJ2-6|.|TRBV13|.|15
TGTGCCAGCAGCTTTTGGGAATCTGGGGCCAACGTCCTGACTTTC
CASSFWESGANVLTF
>TRBJ1-2|.|TRBV19|.|14
TGTGCCAGTAGTACGGGACAATTCGATTATGGCTACACCTTC
CASSTGQFDYGYTF
>TRBJ2-1|.|TRBV10-1|.|15
TGCGCCAGCAGTGAGTCTGGAGTAGCGATCAATGAGCAGTTCTTC
CASSESGVAINEQFF
>TRBJ1-5|TRBD1|TRBV10-2|.|14
TGCGCCAGCAGTGTTGGGACAGGGGATCAGCCCCAGCATTTT
CASSVGTGDQPQHF
>TRBJ1-1|.|TRBV27|.|14
TGTGCCAGCAGTTTATGGGGGGCGAACACTGAAGCTTTCTTT
CASSLWGANTEAFF
>TRBJ2-1|.|TRBV11-3|.|16
TGTGCCAGCAGCTCAAACCAGGGAAAAGCCTACAATGAGCAGTTCTTC
CASSSNQGKAYNEQFF
>TRBJ2-7|TRBD1|TRBV7-2|.|15
TGTGCCAGCAGCAGAAGGGGGCAGGGGAACTACGAGCAGTACTTC
CASSRRGQGNYEQYF
>TRBJ2-7|.|TRBV11-3|.|14
TGTGCCAGCAGCAAGGACCCGGGCACCTACGAGCAGTACTTC
CASSKDPGTYEQYF
>TRBJ2-3|.|TRBV5-1|once|16
TGCGCCAGCAGCCCGCAACGTAGGGTTCCCACAGATACGCAGTATTTT
CASSPQRRVPTDTQYF
>TRBJ2-2|TRBD1|TRBV5-1|once|16
TGCGCCAGCAGACAGGCCGGGACAGGCGTCACCGGGGAGCTGTTTTTT
CASRQAGTGVTGELFF
>TRBJ2-7|TRBD2|TRBV2|.|13
TGTGCCAGCACCGGGGGGAGCTCCTACGAGCAGTACTTC
CASTGGSSYEQYF
>TRBJ2-7|TRBD1|TRBV7-2|.|13
TGTGCCAGCAGCTTAAGGGGGCGCGGGGAGCAGTACTTC
CASSLRGRGEQYF
>TRBJ2-7|TRBD1|TRBV5-1|.|16
TGCGCCAGCAGCTTGGGTTCGACAGGGGGCTTTCAGGAGCAGTACTTC
CASSLGSTGGFQEQYF
>TRBJ2-1|TRBD2|TRBV5-1|.|19
TGCGCCAGCAGAAAGAGTGTGGCGGGAGATACCGTTTACCACAATGAGCAGTTCTTC
CASRKSVAGDTVYHNEQFF
>TRBJ1-3|.|TRBV6-1|once|13
TGTGCCAGCAGGGCCGACAGGGGAAACACCATATATTTT
CASRADRGNTIYF
>TRBJ2-3|.|TRBV5-1|.|12
TGCGCCAGCAGCTCTTTTACAGATACGCAGTATTTT
CASSSFTDTQYF
>TRBJ1-6|.|TRBV4-2|.|15
TGTGCCAGCAGCCAAGATCCGAATTCCAATTCACCCCTCCACTTT
CASSQDPNSNSPLHF
>TRBJ2-2|.|TRBV10-3|.|15
TGTGCCATCGGTGGTGGGGCGCGGGGCACCGGGGAGCTGTTTTTT
CAIGGGARGTGELFF
>TRBJ1-1|.|TRBV28|.|13
TGTGCCAGCCTAAAAGACAGTGGCACTGAAGCTTTCTTT
CASLKDSGTEAFF
>TRBJ1-4|TRBD1|TRBV9|.|15
TGTGCCAGCAACTCCCTAGGGGGCCCGAGGGAAAAACTGTTTTTT
CASNSLGGPREKLFF
>TRBJ2-1|.|TRBV7-6|.|17
TGTGCCAGCAGCAATATGGGAAAACTAGGATTCTACAATGAGCAGTTCTTC
CASSNMGKLGFYNEQFF